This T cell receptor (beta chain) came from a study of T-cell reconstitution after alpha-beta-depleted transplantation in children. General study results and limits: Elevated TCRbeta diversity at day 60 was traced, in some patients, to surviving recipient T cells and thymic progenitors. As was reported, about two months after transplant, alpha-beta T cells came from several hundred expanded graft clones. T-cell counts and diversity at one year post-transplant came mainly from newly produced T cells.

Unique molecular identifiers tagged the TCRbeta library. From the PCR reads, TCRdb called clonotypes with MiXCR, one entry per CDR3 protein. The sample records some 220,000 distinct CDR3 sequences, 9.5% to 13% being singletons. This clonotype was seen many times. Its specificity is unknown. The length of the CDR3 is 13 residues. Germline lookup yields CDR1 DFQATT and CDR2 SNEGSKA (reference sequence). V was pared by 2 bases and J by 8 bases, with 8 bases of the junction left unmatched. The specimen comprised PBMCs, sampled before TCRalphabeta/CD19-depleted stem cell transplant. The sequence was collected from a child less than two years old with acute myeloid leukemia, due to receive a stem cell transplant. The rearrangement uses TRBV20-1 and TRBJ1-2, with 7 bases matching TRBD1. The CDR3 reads CSARIQGFGGYTF. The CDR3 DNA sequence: TGCAGTGCTAGAATACAGGGGTTCGGGGGCTACACCTTC.